This T cell receptor (beta chain) was documented in a study of PD-1 blockade in classical Hodgkin lymphoma. Study in general: Nivolumab dosed at 3 mg/kg went to patients intravenously every 2 weeks. Broader study findings: Healthy donors reportedly exceeded newly diagnosed patients in baseline TCR diversity. Exclusion was applied to patients who started nivolumab under 1 year after ASCT. Repertoires differed for reasons still undefined, possibly disease activity or prior therapy.

The CDR3 contains 17 residues. V shed 1 base and J shed 2 bases, with 13 bases lying between them. Germline V lookup: CDR1 SGDLS, CDR2 YYNGEE. Of note for this clone: The antigen is not known.

Clones were sequenced by immunoSEQ multiplex PCR, and TCRdb holds only the in-frame ones, with some missing. The table includes around 46,000 clones, nearly 90% detected once. Time point specified: cycle 4 day 1 (C4D1), after 6 weeks of nivolumab. Brentuximab vedotin exposure varied, and every patient relapsed after autologous stem cell transplantation. The material sequenced was peripheral blood mononuclear cells (PBMCs), taken before the fourth cycle of nivolumab. This chain connects TRBV9 to TRBJ1-6, with D perhaps TRBD1 (5 bases). The TCR originated in a human donor with classical Hodgkin lymphoma. The DNA of the CDR3 is TGTGCCAGCAGCGTATCGGGTTGGGGCCCCTATAATTCACCCCTCCACTTT. Translating gives CASSVSGWGPYNSPLHF.